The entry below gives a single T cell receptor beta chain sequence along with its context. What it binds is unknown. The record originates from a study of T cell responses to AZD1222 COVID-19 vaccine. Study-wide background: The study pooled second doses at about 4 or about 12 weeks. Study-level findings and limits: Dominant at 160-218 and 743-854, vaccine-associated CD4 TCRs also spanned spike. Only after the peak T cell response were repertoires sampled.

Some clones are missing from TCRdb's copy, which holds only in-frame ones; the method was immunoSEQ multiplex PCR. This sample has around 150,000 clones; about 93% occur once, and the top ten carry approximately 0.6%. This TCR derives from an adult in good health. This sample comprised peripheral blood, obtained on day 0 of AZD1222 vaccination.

As DNA, the CDR3 is TGTGCTCCTTCCCCCGTGAACACTGAAGCTTTCTTT. It yields the protein CAPSPVNTEAFF. This chain joins TRBV12-5 and TRBJ1-1; D is unclear. Germline V gene lookup returns CDR1 LGHNT and CDR2 FRNRAP. CDR3 length: 12 amino acids. V lost 11 bases and J 0 bases, leaving 10 bases between the germline ends.